The clone carrying this T cell receptor beta chain has a handful of counts. The CDR3 runs 16 residues. The junction had 16 bases not matched to a gene; V was cut back by 5 bases and J by 9 bases. Germline V gives CDR1 MNHNY, CDR2 SVGAGI (reference sequence). A J-beta primer mix and a sample-barcoded 5' primer were used in a second PCR of about 6 to 12 cycles. TCRdb processed the 5' RACE reads anew with MiXCR; each CDR3 protein has one entry. Counted here are around 800,000 distinct CDR3 sequences, around 50% occurring once; the ten biggest clones make up around 18%. The source of the sample is a study of blood T cells in healthy people across ages.

V gene TRBV6-6 combines with J gene TRBJ2-7; the match to TRBD2 covers 10 bases. The sample consisted of blood. The clonotype was recovered from a man older than 75 in good health. This CDR3 reads CASSANLAGDRGRQYF. The CDR3 coding sequence is TGTGCCAGCAGTGCCAACCTAGCGGGAGATAGGGGGCGGCAGTACTTC.